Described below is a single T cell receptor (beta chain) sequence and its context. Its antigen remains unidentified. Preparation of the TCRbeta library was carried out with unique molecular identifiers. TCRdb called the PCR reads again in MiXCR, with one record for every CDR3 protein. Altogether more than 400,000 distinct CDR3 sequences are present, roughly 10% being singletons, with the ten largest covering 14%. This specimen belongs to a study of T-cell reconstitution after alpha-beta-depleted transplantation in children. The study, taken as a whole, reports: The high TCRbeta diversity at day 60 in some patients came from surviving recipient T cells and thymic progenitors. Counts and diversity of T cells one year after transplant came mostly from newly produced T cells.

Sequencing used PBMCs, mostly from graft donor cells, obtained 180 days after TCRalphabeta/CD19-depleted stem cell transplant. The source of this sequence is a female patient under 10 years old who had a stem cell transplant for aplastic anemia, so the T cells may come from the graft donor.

The CDR3 region has the DNA TGTGCCAGCAGCTTTGTTAGGGACAGGGTCTCCTACGAGCAGTACGTC. As protein: CASSFVRDRVSYEQYV. The rearrangement joins TRBV5-6 to TRBJ2-7, with 9 bases fitting TRBD1. Germline lookup yields CDR1 SGHDT and CDR2 YYEEEE. After removal of 2 bases from V and 0 bases from J, the junction contained 6 bases not matched to a gene. This CDR3 is 16 amino acids long.